This T cell receptor (beta chain) is drawn from a study of control samples from healthy donors and cancer patients (dated by TCRdb to the early 2020s). With respect to this clone: Its recognized antigen is unknown. The record has no base qualities; no much larger clone is one base away.

To prepare the library, the immunoSEQ multiplex PCR assay was applied. As stored in TCRdb, this immuneACCESS dataset retains in-frame rearrangements with V and J assigned. A fraction of the clones does not appear; measured against another copy, unresolved V genes explain less than half of the discrepancy, and the remainder lacks a known reason. This sample holds some 120,000 clones; around 93% were observed only once. Clones ranked in the top ten supply 1.5% to 2% of the sample. This clonotype was obtained from a man aged 45 to 65 with head and neck cancer. Sequenced sample: PBMCs.

This receptor carries the CDR3 CASSVTNEKLFF. The DNA reads as follows: TGTGCCAGTAGTGTTACGAATGAAAAACTGTTTTTT. The rearrangement joined TRBV19 to TRBJ1-4, with the D segment identity uncertain. Per the germline V gene (reference sequence), LNHDA is the CDR1 and SQIVND is the CDR2. The V end loses 5 bases and the J end loses 5 bases, and a stretch of 6 bases separates them. The CDR3 goes from the cysteine to the phenylalanine over 12 residues. The CDR3 DNA has 36 bases and is translated from base 1. Beyond the CDR3, the reference TRBV19 and TRBJ1-4 genes provide the residues; the full variable domain reads: DGGITQSPKYLFRKEGQNVTLSCEQNLNHDAMYWYRQDPGQGLRLIYYSQIVNDFQKGDIAEGYSVSREKKESFPLTVTSAQKNPTAFYLCASSVTNEKLFFGSGTQLSVL.